These 32 T cell receptor beta chains came from one sample sequenced in a study of long-term antiretroviral therapy in people with HIV. With survey level as its setting, the immunoSEQ assay was v3.0. Repertoires were generated with immunoSEQ multiplex PCR, while TCRdb's copy carries only in-frame clones and drops some. Of 20,000 to 25,000 clones listed, roughly 90% are singletons. The material was unsorted PBMCs, obtained 0.6 years after starting antiretroviral therapy. These receptors all stem from a man in his sixties with HIV.

V gene TRBV30 combines with J gene TRBJ2-7; perhaps TRBD1 as D (7 bases). V lost 1 base and J 6 bases, leaving 16 bases between the germline ends. This CDR3 contains 14 residues. The germline CDR1 and CDR2 sequences are GTSNPN and SVGIG (reference sequence). CDR3 coding DNA: TGTGCCTGGAGTGGTTCAACAGGGGAGGTCGAGCAGTACTTC. Encoded protein: CAWSGSTGEVEQYF.

This clone has more than one count but fewer than ten. The chain combines TRBV19 with TRBJ1-2; weak D call: TRBD1 (5 bases). Trimming stripped 6 bases from V and 0 bases from J, with 17 bases between. CDR1 is LNHDA, CDR2 SQIVND, per germline (reference sequence). CDR3 size: 16 residues. The CDR3 coding sequence is TGTGCCAGTAGGGACTTACCGGGACGGCCTAACTATGGCTACACCTTC. This codes for CASRDLPGRPNYGYTF.

This clone has more than one count but fewer than ten. The rearrangement joins TRBV7-8 to TRBJ1-5, with D perhaps matching TRBD1 (6 bases). Looked up from germline, CDR1 is SGHVS and CDR2 is FQNEAQ. CDR3 length equals 17 residues. V shed 3 bases and J shed 1 base, with 16 bases lying between them. The CDR3 spells CASSFDIRGASNQPQHF. The CDR3 DNA is TGTGCCAGCAGCTTCGACATTCGGGGGGCGAGCAATCAGCCCCAGCATTTT.

The V gene is TRBV7-3, the J gene TRBJ1-1, with D unclear. Trimming left V 3 bases short and J 1 base short, with 6 bases between. The CDR3 is 13 amino acids. The germline gives CDR1 SGHTA, CDR2 FQGTGA. The CDR3 sequence: CASSFGGNTEAFF. The CDR3 DNA reads TGTGCCAGCAGCTTCGGCGGGAACACTGAAGCTTTCTTT.

This sequence joins TRBV4-1 and TRBJ2-3; D might be TRBD1 (6 bases). Germline V gives CDR1 MGHRA, CDR2 YSYEKL. V dropped 4 bases and J dropped 2 bases, with 13 bases sitting between them. This CDR3 spans 15 amino acids. Here the CDR3 DNA reads TGCGCCAGCAGCCCCCTCGACAGGCCCACAGATACGCAGTATTTT. It codes for CASSPLDRPTDTQYF.

This chain joins TRBV29-1 and TRBJ2-3; a weak D match, TRBD2 (6 bases). Trimming removed 3 bases at V and 0 bases at J, with 7 bases between. The germline gives CDR1 SQVTM, CDR2 ANQGSEA. The CDR3 is made up of 13 amino acids. For the CDR3, the DNA is TGCAGCGTTGATCGGGGGAGCACAGATACGCAGTATTTT. It codes for CSVDRGSTDTQYF.

The chain combines TRBV27 with TRBJ2-2, with unresolved D. Germline V gene lookup returns CDR1 MNHEY and CDR2 SMNVEV (reference sequence). This CDR3 has 14 amino acids. The V end was cut by 2 bases, the J end by 8 bases, with 12 bases between. The CDR3 spells CASSLLPGVGELFF. CDR3 DNA: TGTGCCAGCAGTTTACTCCCAGGCGTAGGGGAGCTGTTTTTT.

CDR3 sequence (DNA): TGTGCCAGCAGTGAGAGGCCAGGGAGTGCCACCGGGGAGCTGTTTTTT. It is translated as CASSERPGSATGELFF. The chain combines TRBV6-1 with TRBJ2-2; D tentatively reads TRBD1 or TRBD2 (5 bases each). V lost 3 bases, J lost 4 bases, and 15 bases lay in between. Germline CDR1 and CDR2: MNHNS and SASEGT. This CDR3 comprises 16 residues.

The chain is built from TRBV6-1 and TRBJ1-2, with D perhaps matching TRBD1 (5 bases). The CDR3 sequence is 15 residues long. CDR1 is MNHNS and CDR2 is SASEGT in the germline V gene. Between the trimmed V and J ends, which lost 4 bases and 0 bases, there was a span of 12 bases. The CDR3 loop reads CASSVTGGANYGYTF. In nucleotides, the CDR3 is TGTGCCAGCAGTGTGACGGGGGGAGCTAACTATGGCTACACCTTC.

V usage is TRBV25-1 and J usage is TRBJ1-2; D unresolved. This CDR3 contains 14 residues. Germline values: CDR1 MGHDK, CDR2 SYGVNS. V lost 3 bases and J 2 bases, leaving 10 bases between the germline ends. CDR3 sequence (DNA): TGTGCCAGCAGTGACCGATTCAGGAACTATGGCTACACCTTC. It encodes CASSDRFRNYGYTF.

The chain links TRBV28 to TRBJ2-5; D ambiguous. Germline V CDR1 and CDR2: MDHEN, SYDVKM. Trimming stripped 8 bases from V and 0 bases from J, with 16 bases between. The CDR3 contains 15 residues. The CDR3 protein is CASHDGLRYQETQYF. The CDR3 coding sequence is TGTGCCAGCCACGATGGGCTCAGGTACCAAGAGACCCAGTACTTC.

CDR3 sequence: CASSGTLGVYGYTF. CDR3 nucleotide sequence: TGTGCCAGCAGCGGAACCTTAGGGGTCTATGGCTACACCTTC. V usage is TRBV9 and J usage is TRBJ1-2; possible D gene TRBD1, 5 bases. The CDR3 runs 14 residues. Trimming shortened V by 3 bases and J by 4 bases, and 13 bases separated the two germline ends. CDR1 and CDR2 from the germline V gene are SGDLS and YYNGEE. The variable domain in full, with the rest retrieved from reference TRBV9 and TRBJ1-2, is DSGVTQTPKHLITATGQRVTLRCSPRSGDLSVYWYQQSLDQGLQFLIQYYNGEERAKGNILERFSAQQFPDLHSELNLSSLELGDSALYFCASSGTLGVYGYTFGSGTRLTVV.

J is TRBJ1-3 and V is TRBV7-3; D is ambiguous. Germline values: CDR1 SGHTA, CDR2 FQGTGA. This CDR3 has 20 amino acids. Trimming left V 0 bases short and J 3 bases short, with 24 bases between. The CDR3 sequence is CASSLTPWKGKGLGGNTIYF. The CDR3 DNA is TGTGCCAGCAGCTTAACCCCGTGGAAGGGAAAAGGCCTGGGTGGAAACACCATATATTTT.

The CDR3 loop reads CASSEGLVAGDERNEQFF. CDR3 bases: TGTGCCAGCAGTGAAGGATTGGTAGCGGGAGATGAGAGGAATGAGCAGTTCTTC. This sequence joins TRBV6-1 and TRBJ2-1; 9 bases fit TRBD2. V dropped 1 base and J dropped 7; count of bases not matched to a gene: 14. Per germline, CDR1 MNHNS and CDR2 SASEGT. The CDR3 contains 18 residues.

The chain couples TRBV6-5 to TRBJ2-6; unclear D gene. V dropped 2 bases and J dropped 3 bases, with 2 bases sitting between them. Germline V gene sequence: CDR1 MNHEY, CDR2 SVGAGI. This CDR3 spans 13 amino acids. The CDR3 DNA is TGTGCCAGCAGTTACGTTGGGGCCAACGTCCTGACTTTC. Translating it yields CASSYVGANVLTF.

J is TRBJ1-2 and V is TRBV19; D remains unclear. Germline V gene lookup returns CDR1 LNHDA and CDR2 SQIVND (reference sequence). The CDR3 loop spans 15 amino acids. Trimming removed 5 bases at V and 1 base at J, with 14 bases between. The CDR3 DNA reads as TGTGCCAGTAGTCCAAGGATTGGAATTAACTATGGCTACACCTTC. Protein: CASSPRIGINYGYTF.

The chain joins TRBV9 to TRBJ1-1; D gene ambiguous. CDR1 SGDLS and CDR2 YYNGEE come from the germline V gene. The CDR3 loop spans 15 amino acids. Trimming shortened V by 4 bases and J by 1 base, and 14 bases separated the two germline ends. The CDR3: CASSQERSGNTEAFF. Here the CDR3 DNA reads TGTGCCAGCAGCCAAGAAAGATCGGGGAACACTGAAGCTTTCTTT.

The gene calls are TRBV5-1 and TRBJ2-7; 10 bases match TRBD1. Trimming removed 0 bases from V and 0 bases from J; junction bases left unmatched: 6. Germline V gene lookup returns CDR1 SGHRS and CDR2 YFSETQ. The CDR3 has 17 residues. In DNA, the CDR3 is TGCGCCAGCAGCTTGGCCCCCGGGACAGGGGTCTCCTACGAGCAGTACTTC. It is translated as CASSLAPGTGVSYEQYF.

The V and J genes are TRBV19 and TRBJ2-3, with a weak D call TRBD1 (5 bases). The V gene's germline CDR1 is LNHDA and CDR2 SQIVND (reference sequence). V was shortened by 6 bases and J by 4 bases, with 11 bases between the two germline ends. The CDR3 has 13 residues. The CDR3 sequence is CASRDTGPDTQYF. In DNA, the CDR3 is TGTGCCAGTAGGGACACCGGTCCAGATACGCAGTATTTT.

The chain couples TRBV7-2 to TRBJ2-7; 9 bases line up with TRBD1. V lost 5 bases to trimming and J lost 4 bases; unmatched junction nucleotides: 6. Germline loops: CDR1 SGHTA, CDR2 FQGNSA. This CDR3 is built from 14 residues. The CDR3 region is CASSVRDRAYEQYF. CDR3 bases: TGTGCCAGCAGCGTCCGGGACAGGGCATACGAGCAGTACTTC.

The V gene is TRBV11-2, the J gene TRBJ1-1; D ambiguous. This CDR3 spans 16 amino acids. The V and J ends lost 5 bases and 2 bases respectively, with 18 bases between them. The germline V gene has CDR1 SGHAT and CDR2 FQNNGV. The CDR3, as DNA: TGTGCCAGCAGCCCCCTGACCCTCCTCCTTAACACTGAAGCTTTCTTT. Protein product: CASSPLTLLLNTEAFF.

The chain recombines TRBV18 with TRBJ1-1; D might be TRBD1 (6 bases). Trimming took off 4 bases at V and 3 bases at J, with 15 bases between the two ends. CDR3 length: 15 amino acids. Per the germline V gene, CDR1 is KGHSH and CDR2 is LQKENI. CDR3 nucleotides: TGTGCCAGCTCACTTAAAACAGGGAGGGACACTGAAGCTTTCTTT. This codes for CASSLKTGRDTEAFF.

V and J are TRBV11-2 and TRBJ2-5; weak D call: TRBD2 (6 bases). The germline V gene encodes CDR1 SGHAT and CDR2 FQNNGV. Trimming pared 1 base from V and 2 bases from J, leaving 8 bases between. The length of the CDR3 is 14 residues. The CDR3 sequence is CASSLAGVQETQYF. CDR3 DNA sequence: TGTGCCAGCAGCTTAGCGGGAGTTCAAGAGACCCAGTACTTC.

Notes on this clone: The junction shows a germline mismatch at one end, possibly a read error. The chain uses TRBV30 and TRBJ2-1; 8 nucleotides match TRBD2. The CDR3 length is 12 residues. Germline V CDR1 and CDR2: GTSNPN, SVGIG (reference sequence). This chain's CDR3 is CAWFASGRYGVF. The CDR3 region has the DNA TGTGCCTGGTTCGCTAGCGGGCGTTATGGGGTCTTC.

V and J are TRBV4-1 and TRBJ2-7; 8 bases fit TRBD1. CDR1 and CDR2 (germline): MGHRA, YSYEKL. J gave up 5 bases and V 3 bases, and 0 bases lay outside the gene matches. The CDR3 is 12 residues long. CDR3 in DNA: TGCGCCAGCAGCCAGACAGGGGACGAGCAGTACTTC. Translated: CASSQTGDEQYF.

The chain recombines TRBV6-1 with TRBJ1-3; D not resolved. The V gene's germline CDR1 is MNHNS and CDR2 SASEGT. Between the trimmed V and J ends, which lost 2 bases and 0 bases, there was a span of 8 bases. CDR3 length: 15 amino acids. The CDR3 here is CASSELRSSGNTIYF. In nucleotides, the CDR3 is TGTGCCAGCAGTGAACTCCGAAGCTCTGGAAACACCATATATTTT.

V is TRBV11-3 and J is TRBJ2-5; no clear D gene. Trimming took 5 bases from V and 1 from J, leaving 11 bases between them. Germline V CDR1 and CDR2: SGHNT, YENEEA. The CDR3 spans 14 residues. CDR3 in DNA: TGTGCCAGCAGCCAAGGACGGACCCAAGAGACCCAGTACTTC. It codes for CASSQGRTQETQYF.

The chain employs TRBV7-9 and TRBJ1-3; the match to TRBD1 covers 8 bases. Germline CDR1 reads SEHNR; CDR2 reads FQNEAQ (reference sequence). The length of the CDR3 is 14 residues. The ends lost 4 bases at V and 4 bases at J; junction bases unmatched: 3. In nucleotides, the CDR3 is TGTGCCAGCAGCTCGACAGGGGAAGGAAACACCATATATTTT. It codes for CASSSTGEGNTIYF.

The V call is TRBV4-1, the J call TRBJ1-1, with D hard to call. With 2 bases removed from V and 6 bases from J, the gap between germline ends came to 10 bases. The CDR3 is 13 residues long. The germline CDR1 and CDR2 sequences are MGHRA and YSYEKL. CDR3: CASSQRLVSEAFF. The CDR3 DNA reads TGCGCCAGCAGCCAAAGACTAGTCTCTGAAGCTTTCTTT.

This chain uses TRBV28 with TRBJ2-3; the match to TRBD2 covers 7 bases. The CDR3 extends over 17 amino acids. Germline CDR1 MDHEN, CDR2 SYDVKM. Trimming cost V 2 bases and J 4 bases; bases outside gene matches: 12. Written as DNA, the CDR3 is TGTGCCAGCAGTTTAGTCAATGGCGGGAGAAGTGCAGATACGCAGTATTTT. It codes for CASSLVNGGRSADTQYF. The variable domain in full, with the rest retrieved from reference TRBV28 and TRBJ2-3, is DVKVTQSSRYLVKRTGEKVFLECVQDMDHENMFWYRQDPGLGLRLIYFSYDVKMKEKGDIPEGYSVSREKKERFSLILESASTNQTSMYLCASSLVNGGRSADTQYFGPGTRLTVL.

The table lists this clone with a count of one. The J gene is TRBJ1-3, the V gene TRBV5-8; D call uncertain. Germline V gene data show CDR1 as SGHTS and CDR2 as YDEGEE. The CDR3 runs 16 residues. V lost 6 bases to trimming and J lost 0 bases, with 16 bases between them. Here the CDR3 DNA reads TGTGCCAGCAACCCCCGTCGGCGGTCCTCTGGAAACACCATATATTTT. This translates into CASNPRRRSSGNTIYF.

The rearrangement uses TRBV5-1 and TRBJ2-7; D unresolved. With 0 bases removed from V and 1 base from J, the gap between germline ends came to 14 bases. The CDR3 length is 16 residues. The germline gives CDR1 SGHRS, CDR2 YFSETQ. This CDR3 reads CASSLEGALPSYEQYF. The CDR3 DNA sequence: TGCGCCAGCAGCTTGGAAGGTGCACTTCCTTCCTACGAGCAGTACTTC. Full variable domain (outside the CDR3, taken from reference TRBV5-1 and TRBJ2-7): KAGVTQTPRYLIKTRGQQVTLSCSPISGHRSVSWYQQTPGQGLQFLFEYFSETQRNKGNFPGRFSGRQFSNSRSEMNVSTLELGDSALYLCASSLEGALPSYEQYFGPGTRLTVT.